The text below deals with one TCR beta chain. What this receptor recognizes is not known. Base qualities are not provided; no much larger clone lies one nucleotide away. TCR cDNA was made using 5'RACE template switching, a step that added a universal primer site and unique molecular identifiers. Priming of cDNA synthesis was performed from both the TCR alpha and TCR beta constant segments. Libraries were amplified in two PCR steps, with sample barcodes and sequencing adapters added in the second step. Sequencing of the libraries was done on either Illumina HiSeq 2500 (2x100 bp) or NovaSeq (2x150 bp). The source study handled its data this way. Demultiplexing of reads and collapsing into UMI consensus sequences were performed with MIGEC, and V(D)J alignment was carried out with MiXCR. Clonotypes responding to the vaccine were identified with edgeR on replicate PBMC samples, with the criteria of FDR below 0.01 and a log2 fold change above 5 up to day 15. CD4 or CD8 identity was assigned to each bulk clonotype according to whether the clonotype was present at higher abundance in the sequenced CD4 repertoire or the sequenced CD8 repertoire. TCRdb reanalyzed the raw reads on its own, using fastp at Q25 for trimming and MiXCR for clone calling, and kept in-frame beta chains. All rows with the same CDR3 protein become a single entry with the most common DNA and genes. V and J calls and clone size were set by TCRdb, not the authors. The sample records about 630,000 distinct CDR3 sequences, approximately 13% of which are singletons. The biggest ten clones account for about 15% of the sample.

In the paper's terms, the treatment or condition label means: live attenuated yellow fever vaccine strain. At each blood-draw timepoint, two biological replicates of bulk PBMCs were obtained. PBMCs were isolated from peripheral blood using a standard Ficoll-Paque protocol. RNA was extracted with TriZol from bulk PBMCs, CD4 and CD8 fractions, and dextramer-positive and dextramer-negative fractions. The data are from a study of T cells after yellow fever vaccination (dated by TCRdb to about 2019). As for the study more broadly: Libraries from fractions with low cell numbers were prepared with the SMART-Seq v4 Ultra Low Input RNA kit. Two healthy male donors made up the cohort, one aged 18 to 29 years and the other aged 30 to 39 years. Blood samples were taken at several timepoints before and after primary and secondary immunization, and bulk PBMC replicates and cell subsets were isolated. To follow T-cell clones before and after primary and booster YFV17D yellow fever vaccination, bulk TCR alpha and beta repertoires were sequenced over time.

What the research found in general, with its limitations: Because abundant contaminating clonotypes from the bulk population could be contained in FACS-sorted repertoires, computational filtering was required. After the booster, most of the clones that had expanded following primary vaccination were detected again (almost 98% of CD4 and 85% to 90% of CD8), which suggests that memory was broadly maintained. A small share of clonotypes occurred in both CD4 and CD8 compartments, likely arising from convergent recombination. The study included only two donors, which limits how far the findings can be generalized. Compared with the primary T-cell response, the secondary T-cell response was weaker but faster, peaking on day 5 rather than day 15.

V was cut back by 0 bases and J by 5 bases, leaving a gap of 11 bases between them. From its cysteine to its phenylalanine, the CDR3 spans 15 amino acids. Only the CDR3 DNA is retained, 45 bases long and in frame from the first base. In the germline V gene (reference sequence), CDR1 corresponds to SGHNT and CDR2 to YYREEE. The TCR originated in a man aged 25-45 years who received the YFV17D yellow fever vaccine. The V and J genes are TRBV5-4 and TRBJ2-2; the D gene could be TRBD1 or TRBD2, each one agreeing over 7 bases. The starting material was PBMCs, obtained on the day of the yellow fever booster vaccination. CDR3 protein: CASSLGGGQTGELFF. At the DNA level, the sequence is TGTGCCAGCAGCTTGGGGGGGGGACAGACCGGGGAGCTGTTTTTT.